This TCR beta chain was captured in a study of human T cells and chemical hapten exposure. Via MiXCR, TCRdb re-called the RACE reads, giving one row per CDR3 protein. The repertoire holds some 82,000 distinct CDR3 sequences, with roughly a tenth as singletons. This clonotype was seen repeatedly, ten times or more. As to time point: patch test 1, 2 weeks after DPC sensitization. Treatment defined: therapeutic diphenylcyclopropenone sensitization with weekly scalp DPC. The CDR3 is 14 amino acids. Germline lookup yields CDR1 SGHVS and CDR2 FNYEAQ. V lost 5 bases to trimming and J lost 7 bases, with 18 bases between them.

This clonotype was sampled from a woman aged 45-59 years with alopecia areata. Some clones in this sample may be carry-over from other donors' samples. This chain connects TRBV7-6 to TRBJ2-7; a possible D gene is TRBD1 (6 bases). This sample comprised whole blood, obtained in connection with sensitization to the hapten diphenylcyclopropenone (DPC). DNA of the CDR3: TGTGCCAGCAGCCCCAGGGGAATCCTAGAGGAGCAGTACTTC. Translated, it gives CASSPRGILEEQYF.